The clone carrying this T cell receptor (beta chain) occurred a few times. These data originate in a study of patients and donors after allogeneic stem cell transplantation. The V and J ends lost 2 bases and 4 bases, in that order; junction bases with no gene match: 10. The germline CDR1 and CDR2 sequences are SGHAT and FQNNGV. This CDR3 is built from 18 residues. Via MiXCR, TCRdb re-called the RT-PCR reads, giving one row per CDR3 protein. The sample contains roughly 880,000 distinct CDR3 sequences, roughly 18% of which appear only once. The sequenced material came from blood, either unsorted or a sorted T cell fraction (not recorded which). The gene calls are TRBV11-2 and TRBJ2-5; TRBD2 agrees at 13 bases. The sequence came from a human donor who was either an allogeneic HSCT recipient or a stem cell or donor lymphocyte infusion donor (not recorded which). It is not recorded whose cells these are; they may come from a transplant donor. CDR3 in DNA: TGTGCCAGCAGCTTAAGATCTGTACTAGCGGGAGGGGTAGAGACCCAGTACTTC. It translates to CASSLRSVLAGGVETQYF.